The clone carrying this T cell receptor beta chain was seen a handful of times. Antigen specificity is unknown. Expressed TCRB transcripts got sequenced, as all isolated RNA was reverse transcribed. Some clones are missing from TCRdb's copy, which holds only in-frame ones; the method was immunoSEQ multiplex PCR. In the table there are some 700,000 clones, 13% of which are singletons. The data derive from a study of beta chain features in type 1 diabetes. Looking at the study overall: Healthy donors and patients had similar age, gender and cell yields. The study, taken as a whole, reports: Within each of all four CD4+ subsets, Type 1 diabetes patients had TCRB CDR3s that were moderately but significantly shorter.

Looked up from germline, CDR1 is SNHLY and CDR2 is FYNNEI. This CDR3 is 12 amino acids long. With V trimmed by 8 bases and J by 7 bases, 2 bases remained unmatched. This sequence joins TRBV2 and TRBJ1-5, with TRBD1 identical over 10 bases. This sequence was found in a man younger than 35 with type 1 diabetes. Sequences were obtained from naive CD4+ T cells from blood. As DNA, the CDR3 is TGTGCCAGCGGGACAGGGGTCCAGCCCCAGCATTTT. It encodes CASGTGVQPQHF.